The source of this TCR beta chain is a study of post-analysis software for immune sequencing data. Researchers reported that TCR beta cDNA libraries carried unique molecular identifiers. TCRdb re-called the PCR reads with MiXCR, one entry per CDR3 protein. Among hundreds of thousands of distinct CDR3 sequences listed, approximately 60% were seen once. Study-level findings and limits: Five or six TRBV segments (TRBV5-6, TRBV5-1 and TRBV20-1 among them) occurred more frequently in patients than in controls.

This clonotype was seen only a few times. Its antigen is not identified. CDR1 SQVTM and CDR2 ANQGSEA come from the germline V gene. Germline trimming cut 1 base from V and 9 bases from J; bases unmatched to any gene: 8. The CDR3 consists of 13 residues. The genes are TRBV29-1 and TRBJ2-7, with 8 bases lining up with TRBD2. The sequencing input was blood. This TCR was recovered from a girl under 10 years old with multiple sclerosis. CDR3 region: CSVEVREGVPQYF. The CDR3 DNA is TGCAGCGTTGAAGTACGGGAGGGGGTGCCGCAGTACTTC.